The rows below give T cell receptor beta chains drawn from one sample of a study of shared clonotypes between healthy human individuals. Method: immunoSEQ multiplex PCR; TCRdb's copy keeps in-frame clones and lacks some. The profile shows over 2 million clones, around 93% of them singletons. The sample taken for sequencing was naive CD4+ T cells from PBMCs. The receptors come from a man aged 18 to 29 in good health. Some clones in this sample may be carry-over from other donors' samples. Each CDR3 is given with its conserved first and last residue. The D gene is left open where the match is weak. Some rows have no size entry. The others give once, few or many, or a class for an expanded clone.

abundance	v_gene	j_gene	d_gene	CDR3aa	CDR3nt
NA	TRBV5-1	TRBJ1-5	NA	CASSVDLRRAHQPQHF	TGCGCCAGCAGCGTGGACCTCCGGAGGGCCCATCAGCCCCAGCATTTT
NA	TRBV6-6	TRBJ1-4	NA	CASRTRRNNEKLFF	TGTGCCAGCAGAACCCGACGGAATAATGAAAAACTGTTTTTT
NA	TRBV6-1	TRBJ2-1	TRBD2	CASEWGGSLNEQFF	TGTGCCAGCGAGTGGGGCGGGAGTCTCAATGAGCAGTTCTTC
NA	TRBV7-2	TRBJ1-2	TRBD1	CASSYTGGSGYGYTF	TGTGCCAGCAGCTATACAGGGGGCTCGGGCTATGGCTACACCTTC
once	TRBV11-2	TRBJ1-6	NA	CASSYLGGAQVSPLHF	TGTGCCAGCAGCTACCTGGGAGGGGCGCAGGTTTCACCCCTCCACTTT
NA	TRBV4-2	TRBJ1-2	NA	CASSQDLYGYTF	TGTGCCAGCAGCCAAGATCTGTATGGCTACACCTTC
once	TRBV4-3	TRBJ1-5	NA	CASSQEPARQWGRGQPQHF	TGCGCCAGCAGCCAAGAGCCCGCTCGACAGTGGGGCCGGGGACAGCCCCAGCATTTT
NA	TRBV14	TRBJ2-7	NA	CASSPKGRHAYSYEQYF	TGTGCCAGCAGCCCAAAGGGAAGGCATGCATACTCCTACGAGCAGTACTTC
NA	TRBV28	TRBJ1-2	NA	CASSFRGSGYTF	TGTGCCAGCAGTTTTAGGGGTTCCGGCTACACCTTC
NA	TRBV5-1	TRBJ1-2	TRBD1	CASSQRQGPYGYTF	TGCGCCAGCAGCCAAAGACAGGGGCCCTATGGCTACACCTTC
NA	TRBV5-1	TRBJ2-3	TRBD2	CASSGTSGTDTQYF	TGCGCCAGCAGCGGGACTAGCGGCACAGATACGCAGTATTTT
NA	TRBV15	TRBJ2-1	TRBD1	CATSPGTGANEQFF	TGTGCCACCAGCCCCGGGACAGGGGCCAATGAGCAGTTCTTC
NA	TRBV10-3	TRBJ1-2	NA	CAISPTGNYGYTF	TGTGCCATCAGCCCCACAGGGAACTATGGCTACACCTTC
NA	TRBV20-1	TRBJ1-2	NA	CSARVGSGYTF	TGCAGTGCTAGAGTAGGGAGTGGCTACACCTTC
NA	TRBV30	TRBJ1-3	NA	CAWSWQLSGNTIYF	TGTGCCTGGAGCTGGCAGCTTTCTGGAAACACCATATATTTT
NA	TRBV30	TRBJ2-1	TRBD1	CAWSQRQGRSSYNEQFF	TGTGCCTGGAGTCAGCGACAGGGACGGAGCTCCTACAATGAGCAGTTCTTC
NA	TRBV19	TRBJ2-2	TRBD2	CASNRRLAGYTGELFF	TGTGCCAGTAACCGGCGGCTAGCGGGGTACACCGGGGAGCTGTTTTTT
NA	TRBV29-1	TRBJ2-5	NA	CSVTYARVREETQYF	TGCAGCGTTACATACGCTAGGGTAAGGGAGGAGACCCAGTACTTC
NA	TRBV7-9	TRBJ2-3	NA	CASGGDTQYF	TGTGCCAGCGGGGGAGATACGCAGTATTTT
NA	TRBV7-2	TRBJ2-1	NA	CASSLLATMSSYNEQFF	TGTGCCAGCAGCTTATTAGCCACAATGAGCTCCTACAATGAGCAGTTCTTC
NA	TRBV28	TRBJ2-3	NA	CASSSPRRATDTQYF	TGTGCCAGCAGTTCCCCCAGGAGGGCGACAGATACGCAGTATTTT
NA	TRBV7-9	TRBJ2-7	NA	CASSPGTVEQYF	TGTGCCAGCAGCCCCGGAACGGTCGAGCAGTACTTC
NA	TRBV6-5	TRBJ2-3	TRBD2	CASMAGGDTQYF	TGTGCCAGCATGGCGGGAGGAGATACGCAGTATTTT
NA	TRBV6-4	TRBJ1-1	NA	CASSDGGDTEAFF	TGTGCCAGCAGTGACGGAGGGGACACTGAAGCTTTCTTT
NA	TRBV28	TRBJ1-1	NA	CASSPQVGGMNTEAFF	TGTGCCAGCAGTCCCCAAGTCGGGGGGATGAACACTGAAGCTTTCTTT
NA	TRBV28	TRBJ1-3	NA	CGTSSGNTIYF	TGTGGAACAAGCTCTGGAAACACCATATATTTT
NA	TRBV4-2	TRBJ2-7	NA	CASSQDPLEQYF	TGTGCCAGCAGCCAAGACCCCCTAGAGCAGTACTTC
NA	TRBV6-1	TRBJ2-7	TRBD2	CASGQRESYEQYF	TGTGCCAGCGGTCAGCGGGAGTCCTACGAGCAGTACTTC
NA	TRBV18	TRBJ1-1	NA	CASSPSQGMNTEAFF	TGTGCCAGCTCACCCTCACAGGGCATGAACACTGAAGCTTTCTTT
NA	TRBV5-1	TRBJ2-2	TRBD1	CASSLTGDTGELFF	TGCGCCAGCAGCTTAACAGGGGACACCGGGGAGCTGTTTTTT
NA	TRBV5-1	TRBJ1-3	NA	CASSLDAGPGNTIYF	TGCGCCAGCAGCTTGGATGCGGGTCCAGGAAACACCATATATTTT
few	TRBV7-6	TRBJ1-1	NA	CASSPTVNTEAFF	TGTGCCAGCAGCCCGACGGTGAACACTGAAGCTTTCTTT
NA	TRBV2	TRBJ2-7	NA	CASSPGIHEQYF	TGTGCCAGCAGTCCGGGTATCCACGAGCAGTACTTC
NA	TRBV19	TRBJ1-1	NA	CASSIGYVAEAFF	TGTGCCAGTAGTATTGGGTACGTCGCTGAAGCTTTCTTT
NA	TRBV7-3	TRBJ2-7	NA	CASSPLGGEQYF	TGTGCCAGCAGCCCACTAGGAGGCGAGCAGTACTTC
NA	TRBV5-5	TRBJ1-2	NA	CASSSRPTAPGGGYTF	TGTGCCAGCAGCTCTCGACCGACAGCTCCGGGAGGTGGCTACACCTTC
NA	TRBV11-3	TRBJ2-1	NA	CASSLGPAGGYEQFF	TGTGCCAGCAGCTTGGGGCCTGCTGGGGGCTATGAGCAGTTCTTC
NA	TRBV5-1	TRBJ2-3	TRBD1	CASSLRRTGADTQYF	TGCGCCAGCAGCTTGCGAAGGACAGGAGCAGATACGCAGTATTTT
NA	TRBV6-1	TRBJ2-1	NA	CASSDRLGLYNEQFF	TGTGCCAGCAGTGACCGACTAGGCCTCTACAATGAGCAGTTCTTC
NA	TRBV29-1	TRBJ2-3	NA	CSVPISSTDTQYF	TGCAGCGTGCCTATTTCTAGCACAGATACGCAGTATTTT
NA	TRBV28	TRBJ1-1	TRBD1	CASSSHGTGANTEAFF	TGTGCCAGCAGTTCCCATGGGACAGGGGCCAACACTGAAGCTTTCTTT
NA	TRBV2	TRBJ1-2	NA	CASSRDLTNYGYTF	TGTGCCAGCAGTCGGGACCTTACTAACTATGGCTACACCTTC
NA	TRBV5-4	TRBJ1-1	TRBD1	CASSLPGQGGNTEAFF	TGTGCCAGCAGCTTGCCTGGTCAGGGGGGGAACACTGAAGCTTTCTTT
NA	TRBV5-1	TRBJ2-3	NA	CASSPQWSGADTQYF	TGCGCCAGCAGCCCCCAGTGGAGCGGAGCTGATACGCAGTATTTT
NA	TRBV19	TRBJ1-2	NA	CASLFKEQVFREGYTF	TGTGCCAGCTTATTCAAGGAACAGGTATTTCGAGAAGGCTACACCTTC
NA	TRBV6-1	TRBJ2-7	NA	CASSEAPPRERFYEQYF	TGTGCCAGCAGTGAAGCCCCCCCACGGGAAAGATTCTACGAGCAGTACTTC
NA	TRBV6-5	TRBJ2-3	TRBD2	CASSSLSAGGDTQYF	TGTGCCAGCAGTTCCTTATCGGCGGGAGGAGATACGCAGTATTTT
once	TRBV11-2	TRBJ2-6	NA	CASSLRGDLPGANVLTF	TGTGCCAGCAGCCTCCGTGGGGACCTTCCCGGGGCCAACGTCCTGACTTTC
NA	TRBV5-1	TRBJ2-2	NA	CASTGQWGVTGELFF	TGCGCCAGCACCGGACAGTGGGGGGTCACCGGGGAGCTGTTTTTT
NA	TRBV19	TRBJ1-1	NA	CASSLRGRTAEAFF	TGTGCCAGTAGTCTACGCGGCCGGACGGCCGAAGCTTTCTTT
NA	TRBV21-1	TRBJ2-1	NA	CARIDNEQFF	TGTGCCAGAATAGATAATGAGCAGTTCTTC
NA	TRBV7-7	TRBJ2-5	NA	CASSSHPGETQYF	TGTGCCAGCAGCTCACATCCGGGGGAGACCCAGTACTTC
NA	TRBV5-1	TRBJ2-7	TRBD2	CASSPRGTSGSLRSYEQYF	TGCGCCAGCAGCCCTAGAGGGACTAGCGGGAGTTTAAGATCCTACGAGCAGTACTTC
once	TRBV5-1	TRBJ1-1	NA	CASSWGGHMNTEAFF	TGCGCCAGCAGCTGGGGGGGACATATGAACACTGAAGCTTTCTTT
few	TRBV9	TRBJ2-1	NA	CASSVVPGNEQFF	TGTGCCAGCAGCGTAGTCCCCGGGAATGAGCAGTTCTTC
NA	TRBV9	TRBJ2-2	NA	CASSVLGGTGELFF	TGTGCCAGCAGCGTTTTAGGGGGCACCGGGGAGCTGTTTTTT
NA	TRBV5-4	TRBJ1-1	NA	CASSLSNRRLNTEAFF	TGTGCCAGCAGCTTGTCAAACAGGAGGTTGAACACTGAAGCTTTCTTT